This TCR beta chain was retrieved from a study of blood T cell repertoires in COVID-19. Overall study: Samples taken during acute and convalescent COVID-19 were collected in the United States, Italy and Spain. The analysed material was cDNA or gDNA that came from T cells, B-cell-depleted T cells, or PBMCs.

The germline V gene encodes CDR1 SGHRS and CDR2 YFSETQ. The CDR3 covers 19 residues. V lost 1 base, J lost 1 base, and 9 bases stayed unmatched. As handled by the study authors: The authors estimated nucleated cell counts from reference gene primer amplification. Profiling relied on immunoSEQ multiplex PCR, and the TCRdb table lists in-frame clones only, not all of them. V and J calls and clone size are copied from that table; D and trimming were computed from the DNA. The profile shows about 120,000 clones, around 74% of them singletons. Sequenced sample: peripheral blood. This TCR was recovered from a man between 60 and 75 years old with acute or convalescent COVID-19. V and J are TRBV5-1 and TRBJ1-6, with TRBD1 matching 9 bases. CDR3 in DNA: TGCGCCAGCAGCTTGAATGGGGGACAGGGAAGTTCCTATAATTCACCCCTCCACTTT. Its protein product is CASSLNGGQGSSYNSPLHF.